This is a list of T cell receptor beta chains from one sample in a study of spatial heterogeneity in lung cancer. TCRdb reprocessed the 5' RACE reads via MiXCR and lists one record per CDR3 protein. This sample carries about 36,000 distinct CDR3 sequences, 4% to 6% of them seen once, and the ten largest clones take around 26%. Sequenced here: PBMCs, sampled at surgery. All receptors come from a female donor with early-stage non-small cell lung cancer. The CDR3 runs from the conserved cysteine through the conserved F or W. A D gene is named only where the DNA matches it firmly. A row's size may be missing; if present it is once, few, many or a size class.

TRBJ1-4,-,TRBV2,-,TGTGCCAGCAGTGCAGTTCCAAAGGGTGAAAAACTGTTTTTT,CASSAVPKGEKLFF
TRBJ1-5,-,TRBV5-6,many,TGTGCCAGCAGCCTGCTGGAGGGGAGCAATCAGCCCCAGCATTTT,CASSLLEGSNQPQHF
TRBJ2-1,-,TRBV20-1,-,TGCAGTACCCATACCCTAGTGGCTGAGCAGTTCTTC,CSTHTLVAEQFF
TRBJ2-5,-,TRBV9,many,TGTGCCAGCAGCGTAGGAGGGGCAGGCCAAGAGACCCAGTACTTC,CASSVGGAGQETQYF
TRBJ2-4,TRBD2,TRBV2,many,TGTGCCAGCAGTGAGACTAGCGGGGTCGGAGCCAAAAACATTCAGTACTTC,CASSETSGVGAKNIQYF
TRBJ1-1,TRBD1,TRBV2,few,TGTGCCAGCAGCGTAGACAGGGGTGGGGAAGCTTTCTTT,CASSVDRGGEAFF
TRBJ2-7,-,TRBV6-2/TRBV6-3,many,TGTGCCAGCAGCTCTCTCCTCGAGCAGTACTTC,CASSSLLEQYF
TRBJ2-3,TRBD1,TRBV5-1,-,TGCGCCAGCAGTATAAGCCCGTATCACCGGGACAGGGGGTCAGATACGCAGTATTTT,CASSISPYHRDRGSDTQYF
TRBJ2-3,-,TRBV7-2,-,TGTGCCAGCAGCTTAGTAGGGGGGACCACAGATACGCAGTATTTT,CASSLVGGTTDTQYF
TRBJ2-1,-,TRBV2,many,TGTGCCAGCAATCAGGACTCTTACAATGAGCAGTTCTTC,CASNQDSYNEQFF
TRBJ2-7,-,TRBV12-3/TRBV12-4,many,TGTGCCAGCAGTTTGATCGGCTACGAGCAGTACTTC,CASSLIGYEQYF
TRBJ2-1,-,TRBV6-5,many,TGTGCCAGCAGTAACCCGGGACTCCCCCTGTTCTTC,CASSNPGLPLFF
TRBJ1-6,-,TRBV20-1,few,TGCAGTGCTAGACTCCGGGACAACTATAATTCACCCCTCCACTTT,CSARLRDNYNSPLHF
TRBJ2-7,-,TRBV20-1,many,TGCAGTGCCTTCCCTAGCGCGAATACCTACGAGCAGTACTTC,CSAFPSANTYEQYF
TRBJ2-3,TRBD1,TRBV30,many,TGTGCCTGGACTGGGGCAGGGGGTTCGGATACGCAGTATTTT,CAWTGAGGSDTQYF
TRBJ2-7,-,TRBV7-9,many,TGTGCCAGCAGCTCTACTAACTCCTACGAGCAGTACTTC,CASSSTNSYEQYF
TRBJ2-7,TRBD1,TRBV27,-,TGTGCCAGCAGCCTACAGGGGGCGCAAGGCGAGCAGTACTTC,CASSLQGAQGEQYF
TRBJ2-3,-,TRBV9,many,TGTGCCAGCAGCGTAGGGGGAGATACGCAGTATTTT,CASSVGGDTQYF
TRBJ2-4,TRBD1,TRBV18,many,TGTGCCAGCCGGGACAGGACTATTCAGTACTTC,CASRDRTIQYF
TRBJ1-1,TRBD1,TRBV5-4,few,TGTGCCAGCAGCTTCGGACAGGGGGTTAACACTGAAGCTTTCTTT,CASSFGQGVNTEAFF
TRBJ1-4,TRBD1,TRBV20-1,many,TGCAGTGCGGAAAACAGGGGGACAGAAAAACTGTTTTTT,CSAENRGTEKLFF
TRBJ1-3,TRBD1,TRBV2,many,TGTGCCAGCACCCTGACAGGGGGCGCGGACACCATATATTTT,CASTLTGGADTIYF
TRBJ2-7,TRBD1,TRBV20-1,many,TGCAGTGCTAGAGATGCCGACCCACTGTCCGGGACAGGGGACTACGAGCAGTACTTC,CSARDADPLSGTGDYEQYF
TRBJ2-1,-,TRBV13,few,TGTGTCAGCAGCCACGGGACAACCTACAATGAGCAGTTCTTC,CVSSHGTTYNEQFF
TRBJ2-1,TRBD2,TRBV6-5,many,TGTGCCAGCAGACCTCGGGACTATTCCTCCTACAATGAGCAGTTCTTC,CASRPRDYSSYNEQFF
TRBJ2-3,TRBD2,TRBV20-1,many,TGCAGTGCTAGAGAGCAGACTAGCGGGAGAGAGGCTGCACACCGCACAGATACGCAGTATTTT,CSAREQTSGREAAHRTDTQYF
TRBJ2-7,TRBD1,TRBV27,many,TGTGCCAGCAAGCTAGGACAGGGCTCCTACGAGCAGTACTTC,CASKLGQGSYEQYF
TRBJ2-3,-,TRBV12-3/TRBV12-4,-,TGTGCCAGCAGTGCGGTCCAAACGGATACGCAGTATTTT,CASSAVQTDTQYF
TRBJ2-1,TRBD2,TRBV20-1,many,TGCAGTGATAACGGAGGACTAGCGGGAGGAAGGAATGAGCAGTTCTTC,CSDNGGLAGGRNEQFF
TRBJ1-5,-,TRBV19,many,TGTGCCAGTAGCTGGACAGCATATAGCAATCAGCCCCAGCATTTT,CASSWTAYSNQPQHF
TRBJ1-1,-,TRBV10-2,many,TGCGCCAGCAGTGAGTCCCGTGGGACTGAAGCTTTCTTT,CASSESRGTEAFF
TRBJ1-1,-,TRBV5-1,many,TGCGCCAGCAGCGACAGTGAGACCACTGAAGCTTTCTTT,CASSDSETTEAFF
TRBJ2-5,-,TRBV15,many,TGTGCCACCAGCAGAGTTCCCCTATGGGGAGAGACCCAGTACTTC,CATSRVPLWGETQYF
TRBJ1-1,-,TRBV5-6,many,TGTGCCAGCAGCTTGGTACGGCAGCCTGAAGCTTTCTTT,CASSLVRQPEAFF
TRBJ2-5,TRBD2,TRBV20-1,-,TGCAGTGCTATTGCTAGCGGTTACCAAGAGACCCAGTACTTC,CSAIASGYQETQYF
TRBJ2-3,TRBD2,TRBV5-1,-,TGCGCCAGCAGCGTGCGCCCCAGCGGGGGGATCGCAGATACGCAGTATTTT,CASSVRPSGGIADTQYF
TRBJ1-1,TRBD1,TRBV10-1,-,TGCGCCAGCAGTGAGTCGACAGGGACAACTGAAGCTTTCTTT,CASSESTGTTEAFF
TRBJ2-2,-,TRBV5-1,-,TGCGCCAGCAGCTTGGCCCAGGAGGTGGGCGCCGGGGAGCTGTTTTTT,CASSLAQEVGAGELFF
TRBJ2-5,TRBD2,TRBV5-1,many,TGCGCCAGCAGCTTGGAGGGTAGCGGGCAAGAGACCCAGTACTTC,CASSLEGSGQETQYF
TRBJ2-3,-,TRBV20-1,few,TGCAGTGCTAGGGGGCCTACAGATACGCAGTATTTT,CSARGPTDTQYF
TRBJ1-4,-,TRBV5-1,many,TGCGCCAGCAGCTTGACAAACCGAGGGGGAAATGAAAAACTGTTTTTT,CASSLTNRGGNEKLFF
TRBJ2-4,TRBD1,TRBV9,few,TGTGCCAGCAGCCCAGGGACAGTCCGTTGGGTTCAGTACTTC,CASSPGTVRWVQYF
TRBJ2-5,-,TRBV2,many,TGTGCCAGCATCCCAGAGTACCAAGAGACCCAGTACTTC,CASIPEYQETQYF
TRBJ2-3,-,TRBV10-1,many,TGCGCCAGCAGTGAGGCAGTGGGGATCGGCACAGATACGCAGTATTTT,CASSEAVGIGTDTQYF
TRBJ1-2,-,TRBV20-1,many,TGCAGTGCTAGAGGTTGGGACCTCTATGGCTACACCTTC,CSARGWDLYGYTF
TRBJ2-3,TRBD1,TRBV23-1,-,TGCGCCAGCAGTGGGACAGTGGGAGATACGCAGTATTTT,CASSGTVGDTQYF
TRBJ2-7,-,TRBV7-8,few,TGTGCCAGCAGCCACAAGCCGGGGGAGCAGTACTTC,CASSHKPGEQYF
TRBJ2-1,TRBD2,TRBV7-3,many,TGTGCCAGCAGCTCCCGGGGCGCGGGGGGTAGCTCCTACAATGAGCAGTTCTTC,CASSSRGAGGSSYNEQFF
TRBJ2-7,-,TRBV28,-,TGTGCCAGCAGTTTGACCCACGGATACGAGCAGTACTTC,CASSLTHGYEQYF
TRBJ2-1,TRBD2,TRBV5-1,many,TGCGCCAGCAGGTCGGGGGGGAGCCCTAATGAGCAGTTCTTC,CASRSGGSPNEQFF
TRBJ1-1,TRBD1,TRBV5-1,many,TGCGCCAGCAGCGGACAGGGAGGTGAAGCTTTCTTT,CASSGQGGEAFF
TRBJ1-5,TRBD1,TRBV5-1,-,TGCGCCAGCAGCCTACAGGGGATCCTCGGCAATCAGCCCCAGCATTTT,CASSLQGILGNQPQHF
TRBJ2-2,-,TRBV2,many,TGTGCCAGCAGAAATCTGGAGATCGCCGGGGAGCTGTTTTTT,CASRNLEIAGELFF
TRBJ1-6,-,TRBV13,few,TGTGCCAGCAGCTTCAAGAATTCACCCCTCCACTTT,CASSFKNSPLHF
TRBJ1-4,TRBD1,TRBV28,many,TGTGCCAGCAGTATCCGACAGGGGAATGAAAAACTGTTTTTT,CASSIRQGNEKLFF